These 11 T cell receptor beta chains were all obtained from the same sample, sequenced in a study of OX40 agonist ivuxolimab in advanced cancers. To prepare the library, the immunoSEQ multiplex PCR assay was applied. TCRdb limited this immuneACCESS table to in-frame rearrangements with V and J called. A share of clones is missing; checked studies link under half to unresolved V genes, and the rest is unexplained. The sample table records over 70,000 clones; approximately 83% of these occur just once. The ten largest clonotypes hold less than 2% of the sample. Sequencing used CD4+ or CD8+ T cells sorted from blood, obtained in a trial of the OX40 agonist ivuxolimab. The receptors derive from an adult with an advanced solid tumor such as melanoma, head and neck, liver or kidney cancer.

The V call is TRBV5-3, the J call TRBJ1-1; no clear D. TRBV5-3 is known as an ORF, though its function is uncertain. The CDR3 has 16 amino acids. V shed 0 bases and J shed 4 bases, with 16 bases lying between them. CDR3 protein: CARSLAEGSWATEAFF. The CDR3, as DNA: TGTGCCAGAAGCTTGGCGGAGGGCTCCTGGGCCACTGAAGCTTTCTTT.

This rearrangement joins TRBV7-8 to TRBJ2-1, with D perhaps matching TRBD1 (6 bases). The V end lost 5 bases, the J end lost 3 bases, and 17 bases lay between the germline ends. Per germline, CDR1 SGHVS and CDR2 FQNEAQ. The CDR3 runs 16 residues. The CDR3: CASSENSGAVYNEQFF. The CDR3 DNA follows: TGTGCCAGCAGCGAAAACTCAGGGGCCGTCTACAATGAGCAGTTCTTC.

This chain joins TRBV2 and TRBJ2-1, with D unresolved. Germline V gene sequence: CDR1 SNHLY, CDR2 FYNNEI. The CDR3 is made up of 15 amino acids. V shed 7 bases and J shed 2 bases, with 15 bases lying between them. The CDR3 protein is CASTSGIPTYNEQFF. In nucleotides, the CDR3 is TGTGCCAGCACTAGTGGGATACCAACCTACAATGAGCAGTTCTTC.

The genes are TRBV5-6 and TRBJ1-6; the D is unclear. The CDR3 runs to 15 residues. The germline CDR1 and CDR2 sequences are SGHDT and YYEEEE. With 0 bases removed from V and 7 bases from J, the gap between germline ends came to 11 bases. CDR3 bases: TGTGCCAGCAGCTTGGCCGGGCCCGGGAATTCACCCCTCCACTTT. Its protein is CASSLAGPGNSPLHF.

The rearrangement joins TRBV29-1 to TRBJ1-2; TRBD1 aligns across 8 bases. The CDR3 runs to 14 residues. Unmatched junction bases numbered 11, after V lost 4 bases and J lost 7 bases. Germline assignment: CDR1 SQVTM and CDR2 ANQGSEA. The CDR3 loop reads CSVVPYRQGAGYTF. The CDR3 DNA is TGCAGCGTTGTTCCCTATAGGCAGGGGGCTGGCTACACCTTC.

The chain joins TRBV7-2 to TRBJ2-3; D remains unclear. The germline V and J ends were trimmed by 6 bases and 8 bases, with 15 bases remaining between them. Per germline, CDR1 SGHTA and CDR2 FQGNSA. CDR3 length: 13 residues. The chain's CDR3 is CASRRTPSGTQYF. The CDR3 bases are TGTGCCAGCAGGAGGACCCCGTCCGGTACGCAGTATTTT.

J is TRBJ1-6 and V is TRBV28; D may be TRBD1 (5 bases). This CDR3 region has 15 residues. V lost 0 bases and J lost 7, with 10 bases in between. The germline V gene has CDR1 MDHEN and CDR2 SYDVKM. Here the CDR3 DNA reads TGTGCCAGCAGTTTATGGGGGGTTACCAATTCACCCCTCCACTTT. Translation gives CASSLWGVTNSPLHF.

This rearrangement joins TRBV29-1 to TRBJ2-7, with a tentative D call TRBD1 (5 bases). This CDR3 contains 12 residues. Germline-derived CDR1 and CDR2 are SQVTM and ANQGSEA. Trimming stripped 6 bases from V and 3 bases from J, with 12 bases between. Written as DNA, the CDR3 is TGCAGCGTCGTTGGACACAACTACGAGCAGTACTTC. It is translated as CSVVGHNYEQYF.

This clone was seen just once. The V and J genes are TRBV2 and TRBJ1-3; D is unresolved. V was clipped by 2 bases and J by 0 bases, with 8 bases between them. Germline V gene sequence: CDR1 SNHLY, CDR2 FYNNEI. This CDR3 comprises 15 residues. CDR3 amino acids: CASSEMSFSGNTIYF. CDR3 bases: TGTGCCAGCAGTGAAATGAGCTTCTCTGGAAACACCATATATTTT. Full variable domain (missing parts from reference TRBV2 and TRBJ1-3): EPEVTQTPSHQVTQMGQEVILRCVPISNHLYFYWYRQILGQKVEFLVSFYNNEISEKSEIFDDQFSVERPDGSNFTLKIRSTKLEDSAMYFCASSEMSFSGNTIYFGEGSWLTVV.

The chain carries TRBV28 and TRBJ2-5; D is uncertain. The J call could be wrong; TRBJ2-7 is a better fit for the DNA end. The CDR3 covers 15 residues. In germline, CDR1 is MDHEN, CDR2 SYDVKM. The CDR3 loop reads CASRGTLYGTYEQYF. As DNA, the CDR3 is TGTGCCAGCAGAGGTACACTTTATGGAACCTACGAGCAGTACTTC.

The chain carries TRBV28 and TRBJ1-1; D is uncertain. This CDR3 has 14 residues. V shed 1 base and J shed 1 base, with 7 bases lying between them. Germline V lookup: CDR1 MDHEN, CDR2 SYDVKM. The CDR3 spells CASSLLMGNTEAFF. The DNA of the CDR3 is TGTGCCAGCAGTTTATTGATGGGGAACACTGAAGCTTTCTTT.